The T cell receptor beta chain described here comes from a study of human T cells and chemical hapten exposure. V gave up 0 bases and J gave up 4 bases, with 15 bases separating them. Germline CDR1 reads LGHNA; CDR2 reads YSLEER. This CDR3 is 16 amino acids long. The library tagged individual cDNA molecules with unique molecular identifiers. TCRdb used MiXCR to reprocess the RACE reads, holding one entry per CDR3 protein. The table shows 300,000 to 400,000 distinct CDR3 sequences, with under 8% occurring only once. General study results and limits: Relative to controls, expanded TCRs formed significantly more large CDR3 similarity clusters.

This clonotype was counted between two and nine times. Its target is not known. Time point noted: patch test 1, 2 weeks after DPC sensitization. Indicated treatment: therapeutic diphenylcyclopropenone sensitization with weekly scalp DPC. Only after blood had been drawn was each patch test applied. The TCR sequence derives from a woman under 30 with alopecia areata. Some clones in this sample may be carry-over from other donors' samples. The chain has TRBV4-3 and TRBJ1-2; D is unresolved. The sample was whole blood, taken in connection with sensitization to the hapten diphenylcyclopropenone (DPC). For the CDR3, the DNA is TGCGCCAGCAGCCAAGATATGGGCAGCTCTCCCTATGGCTACACCTTC. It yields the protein CASSQDMGSSPYGYTF.